This TCR beta chain was found in a study of vaccination and CD4 T cells after COVID-19. For the study at large: Convalescent cases comprised 10 or so mild and one severe, all SARS-CoV-2 positive by nasal swab PCR. Convalescent donors were composed of six males and four females, of whom two were Hispanic.

TCRdb re-derived calls from the PCR reads in MiXCR, one entry per CDR3 protein. This table has fewer than 25,000 distinct CDR3 sequences, 51% appearing once. Whole-study results and caveats: In convalescent patients, 304 of 307 vaccine-specific clones were spike mono-reactive.

Comments on this clonotype: Its matching antigen is unknown.

The TCR originated in a human donor who had recovered from COVID-19. The material sequenced was CD4+ T cells from blood, taken before SARS-CoV-2 vaccination.

CDR3 sequence: CASSLGAQRTGEQYF. Written as DNA, the CDR3 is TGTGCCAGCAGCTTAGGAGCCCAGCGGACGGGGGAGCAGTACTTC. The chain recombines TRBV7-2 with TRBJ2-7; weak D call: TRBD2 (5 bases). Germline CDR1 and CDR2: SGHTA and FQGNSA. The CDR3 is 15 amino acids. Trimming cost V 1 base and J 7 bases, with 17 bases left between them.